Listed below are T cell receptor beta chains from one sample, sequenced in a study of blood T cells in healthy people across ages. TCRdb re-derived calls from the 5' RACE reads in MiXCR, one entry per CDR3 protein. The sample lists about 1.4 million distinct CDR3 sequences; roughly 60% were seen once. Input material: blood. The receptors were gathered from a man between 18 and 35 years old in good health. Each CDR3 is given with its conserved first and last residue. The order of the fields is CDR3 protein, CDR3 DNA, J gene, clone size, V gene, D gene. The D gene is left open where the match is weak. A row's size may be missing; if present it is once, few, many or a size class.

CDR3: CASSSPIRTSGSYEQYF
DNA: TGTGCCAGCAGCTCCCCTATCCGGACTAGCGGCTCCTACGAGCAGTACTTC
J: TRBJ2-7
size: .
V: TRBV7-9
D: TRBD2

CDR3: CASSTSGREQFF
DNA: TGTGCCAGCAGTACTAGCGGGCGCGAGCAGTTCTTC
J: TRBJ2-1
size: .
V: TRBV7-8
D: TRBD2

CDR3: CSVQDPGREQFF
DNA: TGCAGCGTTCAGGACCCGGGACGTGAGCAGTTCTTC
J: TRBJ2-1
size: .
V: TRBV29-1
D: .

CDR3: CASSTPGEQYF
DNA: TGTGCCAGCAGTACCCCAGGCGAGCAGTACTTC
J: TRBJ2-7
size: few
V: TRBV6-2/TRBV6-3
D: .

CDR3: CASSPGSGNQPQHF
DNA: TGTGCCAGCAGTCCGGGATCAGGCAATCAGCCCCAGCATTTT
J: TRBJ1-5
size: .
V: TRBV5-1
D: .

CDR3: CSARVLALAYNEQFF
DNA: TGCAGTGCTAGAGTGCTGGCTTTGGCTTACAATGAGCAGTTCTTC
J: TRBJ2-1
size: .
V: TRBV20-1
D: .

CDR3: CASSDRGYYEQYF
DNA: TGTGCCAGCAGCGACAGGGGGTACTACGAGCAGTACTTC
J: TRBJ2-7
size: .
V: TRBV7-9
D: TRBD1

CDR3: CASISFGNTIYF
DNA: TGTGCCAGCATCTCCTTTGGAAACACCATATATTTT
J: TRBJ1-3
size: .
V: TRBV28
D: .

CDR3: CASSFLGANVLTF
DNA: TGTGCCAGCAGTTTTCTCGGGGCCAACGTCCTGACTTTC
J: TRBJ2-6
size: .
V: TRBV12-3/TRBV12-4
D: .

CDR3: CSAIYGGGLNNEQFF
DNA: TGCAGTGCTATTTACGGCGGGGGGCTGAACAATGAGCAGTTCTTC
J: TRBJ2-1
size: .
V: TRBV20-1
D: TRBD2

CDR3: CASSGSGGALTQYF
DNA: TGTGCCAGCAGCGGTAGCGGGGGGGCCCTTACGCAGTATTTT
J: TRBJ2-3
size: few
V: TRBV9
D: TRBD2

CDR3: CASSYPGQGFWSAQYNEQFF
DNA: TGTGCCAGCAGTTACCCCGGGCAGGGGTTTTGGAGTGCCCAATACAATGAGCAGTTCTTC
J: TRBJ2-1
size: .
V: TRBV6-2/TRBV6-3
D: .

CDR3: CASSLDGTSVYNEQFF
DNA: TGCGCCAGCAGCTTGGATGGGACTAGCGTATACAATGAGCAGTTCTTC
J: TRBJ2-1
size: .
V: TRBV5-1
D: TRBD2

CDR3: CSPPPGPARYNEQFF
DNA: TGCAGCCCCCCCCCGGGGCCGGCGCGCTACAATGAGCAGTTCTTC
J: TRBJ2-1
size: few
V: TRBV20-1
D: .

CDR3: CSASEQRQETQYF
DNA: TGCAGTGCTAGTGAACAGAGACAAGAGACCCAGTACTTC
J: TRBJ2-5
size: .
V: TRBV20-1
D: .

CDR3: CAIQDVYNEQFF
DNA: TGTGCCATCCAAGACGTCTACAATGAGCAGTTCTTC
J: TRBJ2-1
size: few
V: TRBV10-3
D: .

CDR3: CSARDNGGETRYF
DNA: TGCAGTGCTAGAGATAACGGGGGAGAGACCCGGTACTTC
J: TRBJ2-7
size: .
V: TRBV20-1
D: .

CDR3: CASSQDGSDESEQYF
DNA: TGTGCCAGCAGCCAAGACGGTAGCGATGAATCCGAGCAGTACTTC
J: TRBJ2-7
size: few
V: TRBV4-2
D: .

CDR3: CASSSDIDTIYF
DNA: TGTGCCAGCAGCTCCGACATTGACACCATATATTTT
J: TRBJ1-3
size: .
V: TRBV7-9
D: .

CDR3: CASSRDTNPQETQYF
DNA: TGTGCCAGCAGCCGGGACACCAACCCACAAGAGACCCAGTACTTC
J: TRBJ2-5
size: .
V: TRBV7-2
D: .

CDR3: CASRPDRTSSPQHF
DNA: TGTGCCAGCAGGCCGGACAGGACCTCAAGCCCCCAGCATTTT
J: TRBJ1-5
size: .
V: TRBV12-3/TRBV12-4
D: TRBD1

CDR3: CASSLAQRGEPSYEQYF
DNA: TGTGCCAGCAGTTTAGCGCAAAGGGGAGAACCGTCCTACGAGCAGTACTTC
J: TRBJ2-7
size: .
V: TRBV12-3/TRBV12-4
D: .

CDR3: CASRETGNSGANVLTF
DNA: TGTGCCAGCAGAGAGACAGGGAACTCTGGGGCCAACGTCCTGACTTTC
J: TRBJ2-6
size: few
V: TRBV25-1
D: TRBD1

CDR3: CASISRPTGANVLTF
DNA: TGTGCCAGCATTTCACGCCCCACTGGGGCCAACGTCCTGACTTTC
J: TRBJ2-6
size: few
V: TRBV6-6
D: .

CDR3: CSVSSGLGYEQYF
DNA: TGCAGCGTTTCAAGCGGACTCGGCTACGAGCAGTACTTC
J: TRBJ2-7
size: .
V: TRBV29-1
D: .

CDR3: CASSPQGGGVNTEAFF
DNA: TGTGCCAGCAGCCCTCAGGGCGGGGGGGTGAACACTGAAGCTTTCTTT
J: TRBJ1-1
size: few
V: TRBV9
D: .

CDR3: CASSQESSGVGRGRRDTQYF
DNA: TGTGCCAGCAGCCAAGAGTCCTCCGGGGTTGGGAGGGGCCGGCGAGATACGCAGTATTTT
J: TRBJ2-3
size: .
V: TRBV3-1
D: TRBD2

CDR3: CASRGLIPLSEQYF
DNA: TGCGCCAGCCGGGGCCTGATTCCTCTCTCCGAGCAGTACTTC
J: TRBJ2-7
size: .
V: TRBV4-1
D: .

CDR3: CASSLFSVWRDRAQETQYF
DNA: TGTGCCAGCAGTTTATTTTCTGTGTGGCGGGACAGGGCGCAAGAGACCCAGTACTTC
J: TRBJ2-5
size: .
V: TRBV27
D: TRBD1

CDR3: CAISAKKKPGTGVFSSNQPQHF
DNA: TGTGCCATCAGTGCCAAAAAAAAACCCGGGACAGGGGTCTTCAGTAGCAATCAGCCCCAGCATTTT
J: TRBJ1-5
size: .
V: TRBV10-3
D: TRBD1

CDR3: CASRGPSYEQYF
DNA: TGTGCCAGCAGGGGACCCTCCTACGAGCAGTACTTC
J: TRBJ2-7
size: many
V: TRBV4-1
D: .

CDR3: CASSQGHNTDTQYF
DNA: TGTGCCAGCAGCCAGGGACACAACACAGATACGCAGTATTTT
J: TRBJ2-3
size: .
V: TRBV3-1
D: .

CDR3: CASSLGPPDGINQPQHF
DNA: TGCGCCAGCAGCTTGGGACCCCCAGACGGTATCAATCAGCCCCAGCATTTT
J: TRBJ1-5
size: .
V: TRBV5-1
D: .

CDR3: CASSLGVLRDYSYEQYF
DNA: TGTGCCAGCAGCTTGGGGGTTTTGCGGGACTACTCCTACGAGCAGTACTTC
J: TRBJ2-7
size: .
V: TRBV5-5
D: TRBD2

CDR3: CASQTSVIYNEQFF
DNA: TGTGCCAGCCAGACTAGCGTTATCTACAATGAGCAGTTCTTC
J: TRBJ2-1
size: .
V: TRBV6-5
D: TRBD2

CDR3: CSVAGMGTGELFF
DNA: TGCAGCGTCGCAGGGATGGGCACCGGGGAGCTGTTTTTT
J: TRBJ2-2
size: .
V: TRBV29-1
D: .

CDR3: CSVEYTGTSSLYNEQFF
DNA: TGCAGCGTCGAGTACACCGGGACTAGTTCGCTGTACAATGAGCAGTTCTTC
J: TRBJ2-1
size: .
V: TRBV29-1
D: TRBD2

CDR3: CSAQGRNQPQHF
DNA: TGCAGTGCCCAGGGTCGCAATCAGCCCCAGCATTTT
J: TRBJ1-5
size: .
V: TRBV20-1
D: .

CDR3: CASSLAGNGHYNEQFF
DNA: TGTGCCAGCAGCTTAGCAGGCAACGGCCACTACAATGAGCAGTTCTTC
J: TRBJ2-1
size: once
V: TRBV7-9
D: .

CDR3: CSFRGSGADTQYF
DNA: TGCAGTTTTCGCGGGAGCGGAGCAGATACGCAGTATTTT
J: TRBJ2-3
size: few
V: TRBV29-1
D: TRBD2

CDR3: CASSYMTAEAFF
DNA: TGTGCCAGCAGTTACATGACAGCTGAAGCTTTCTTT
J: TRBJ1-1
size: .
V: TRBV6-6
D: .

CDR3: CATHGYTF
DNA: TGTGCCACCCATGGCTACACCTTC
J: TRBJ1-2
size: .
V: TRBV12-3/TRBV12-4
D: .